This T cell receptor (beta chain) was retrieved from a study of cytomegalovirus exposure and HLA in healthy donors. Between the trimmed V and J ends, which lost 5 bases and 8 bases, there was a span of 10 bases. The CDR3 has 12 amino acids. The germline gives CDR1 MNHEY, CDR2 SMNVEV (reference sequence). With 60 Vbeta and 13 Jbeta primers, the PCR was carried out. TCRdb's copy holds only in-frame clones and misses some; the assay was immunoSEQ multiplex PCR. The sample includes 95,000 to 150,000 clones, 83% of them seen just once. About this clone itself: The antigen is unknown.

Whole-study findings and limits: For presence/absence analyses, sequencing depth was assumed to be roughly uniform across donors.

The genes are TRBV27 and TRBJ2-1; weak D call: TRBD2 (5 bases). Sequenced: PBMCs. The TCR comes from a man aged 18-30 years in good health and CMV-seropositive. The CDR3 DNA follows: TGTGCCAGCAGTCCAGGACTCCATGAGCAGTTCTTC. Amino acids: CASSPGLHEQFF.